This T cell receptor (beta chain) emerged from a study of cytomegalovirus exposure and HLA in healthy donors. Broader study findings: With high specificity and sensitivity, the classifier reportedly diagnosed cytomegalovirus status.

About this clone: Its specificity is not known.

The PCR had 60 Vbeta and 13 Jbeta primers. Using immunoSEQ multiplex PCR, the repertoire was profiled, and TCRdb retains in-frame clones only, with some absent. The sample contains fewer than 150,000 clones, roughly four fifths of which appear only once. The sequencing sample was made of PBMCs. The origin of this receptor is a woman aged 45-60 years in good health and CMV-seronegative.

The CDR3 region has the DNA TGTGCCAGCAGAGTAGACTACGAGCAGTACTTC. It specifies CASRVDYEQYF. J is TRBJ2-7 and V is TRBV28; no clear D gene. Trimming left V 6 bases short and J 3 bases short, with 6 bases between. Germline assignment: CDR1 MDHEN and CDR2 SYDVKM. The CDR3 runs 11 residues.